The 8 T cell receptor beta chains in this list originate from one sample, sequenced in a study of T cells in Graves' hyperthyroidism and ophthalmopathy. The source material, RNA transcripts, was used to amplify TCR beta CDR3 regions. HTBI primers were the set used in a first-round RT-PCR of the TCR CDR3. TCRdb analysed the multiplex PCR reads with MiXCR anew, one entry per CDR3 protein. The repertoire consists of about 400,000 distinct CDR3 sequences, with over 12% occurring once and the leading ten covering 15% to 20%. Sequenced input: blood. The receptor source for this set is an older woman with Graves' ophthalmopathy.

This chain joins TRBV2 and TRBJ2-1, with 10 bases matching TRBD2. From germline, CDR1 is SNHLY and CDR2 FYNNEI. V dropped 9 bases and J dropped 4; count of bases not matched to a gene: 6. The CDR3 has 14 residues. The CDR3 protein is CASVRTSGYNEQFF. CDR3 nucleotide sequence: TGTGCCAGTGTCAGGACTAGCGGTTACAATGAGCAGTTCTTC.

Concerning this clonotype itself: Being one base from a much bigger clone, this may be a read error. The chain joins TRBV2 to TRBJ1-5, with 8 bases fitting TRBD1. Per germline, CDR1 SNHLY and CDR2 FYNNEI. The CDR3 is 15 residues long. The CDR3 loop is CASTKGQEGNQPQRF. For the CDR3, the DNA is TGTGCCAGCACTAAGGGACAGGAGGGCAATCAGCCCCAGCGTTTT. Based on the CDR3 plus reference TRBV2 and TRBJ1-5, the full variable domain is EPEVTQTPSHQVTQMGQEVILRCVPISNHLYFYWYRQILGQKVEFLVSFYNNEISEKSEIFDDQFSVERPDGSNFTLKIRSTKLEDSAMYFCASTKGQEGNQPQRFGDGTRLSIL.

There are many counts of this clonotype. The V gene is TRBV12-3 or TRBV12-4, the J gene TRBJ2-2, with D perhaps matching TRBD1 (8 bases). V lost 2 bases and J lost 6, with 13 bases in between. This CDR3 comprises 15 residues. CDR3 amino acids: CASSLNRGGPGELFF. CDR3 nucleotide sequence: TGTGCCAGCAGTTTAAACAGGGGGGGGCCCGGGGAGCTGTTTTTT.

This clonotype was observed at least ten times. This chain joins TRBV24-1 and TRBJ2-7; 7 positions agree with TRBD2. Germline V gene lookup returns CDR1 KGHDR and CDR2 SFDVKD. Trimming cost V 6 bases and J 8 bases; bases outside gene matches: 12. This CDR3 contains 14 residues. Here the CDR3 reads CATSTSAPPAKQYF. The CDR3 region has the DNA TGTGCCACCAGTACTAGCGCCCCGCCTGCGAAGCAGTACTTC.

The sample holds many counts of this clonotype. This chain connects TRBV5-1 to TRBJ2-5; 7 bases are a match to TRBD1. Germline V CDR1 and CDR2: SGHRS, YFSETQ. This CDR3 has 15 amino acids. The V and J ends lost 2 bases and 5 bases, in that order; junction bases with no gene match: 9. CDR3 loop: CASSFGQADGETQYF. CDR3 coding DNA: TGCGCCAGCAGCTTTGGACAGGCCGACGGGGAGACCCAGTACTTC. Supplemented by reference TRBV5-1 and TRBJ2-5, the full variable domain reads KAGVTQTPRYLIKTRGQQVTLSCSPISGHRSVSWYQQTPGQGLQFLFEYFSETQRNKGNFPGRFSGRQFSNSRSEMNVSTLELGDSALYLCASSFGQADGETQYFGPGTRLLVL.

This clonotype was counted at least ten times. Written as DNA, the CDR3 is TGTGCCAGCAGGGTAGTAGCGGGAGGGGGACATGAGCAGTTCTTC. It codes for CASRVVAGGGHEQFF. V and J are TRBV28 and TRBJ2-1; TRBD2 agrees at 11 bases. J was trimmed by 8 bases and V by 6 bases; bases with no gene match: 9. The CDR3 totals 15 residues. Germline-derived CDR1 and CDR2 are MDHEN and SYDVKM.

At least ten counts were recorded for this clonotype. The V and J genes are TRBV12-3 or TRBV12-4 and TRBJ2-1; D is perhaps TRBD1 (6 bases). The CDR3 is 14 residues long. V dropped 6 bases and J dropped 5 bases, with 14 bases sitting between them. The CDR3 bases are TGTGCCAGCAGCCAAAGACAGGCTCACAATGAGCAGTTCTTC. Translating gives CASSQRQAHNEQFF.

The rearrangement uses TRBV29-1 and TRBJ2-3; 7 nucleotides align to TRBD2. Trimming cost V 7 bases and J 2 bases; bases outside gene matches: 12. CDR3 length: 15 residues. Looked up from germline, CDR1 is SQVTM and CDR2 is ANQGSEA. CDR3 sequence: CSASGGSGNTDTQYF. The CDR3 bases are TGCAGCGCCTCCGGTGGAAGCGGGAACACAGATACGCAGTATTTT.